Listed below are T cell receptor beta chains from one sample, sequenced in a study of blood T cell repertoires in COVID-19. Some clones are missing from TCRdb's copy, which holds only in-frame ones; the method was immunoSEQ multiplex PCR. The table has 75,000 to 95,000 clones, roughly 90% seen once; the top ten hold approximately 1.7%. Sequencing was carried out using peripheral blood. The receptors here all came from a man aged 55 to 69 with acute or convalescent COVID-19. Both conserved end residues are part of each CDR3. The order of the fields is V gene, D gene, J gene, clone size, CDR3 protein, CDR3 DNA. A D gene is named only where the DNA matches it firmly. The size of a clone is reported for some rows only, either as once, few or many, or as a class for expanded clones.

v_call: TRBV7-8
d_call: TRBD1
j_call: TRBJ1-2
clone_size: .
cdr3_aa: CASSLVIRSVGTDDRYGYTF
cdr3_nt: TGTGCCAGCAGCTTAGTAATCCGATCGGTCGGGACAGACGATCGCTATGGCTACACCTTC

v_call: TRBV7-2
d_call: TRBD1
j_call: TRBJ2-1
clone_size: once
cdr3_aa: CASSFGQGSYNEQFF
cdr3_nt: TGTGCCAGCAGCTTTGGACAGGGCTCGTACAATGAGCAGTTCTTC

v_call: TRBV9
d_call: TRBD2
j_call: TRBJ2-3
clone_size: once
cdr3_aa: CASSFEGLAGGKSDTQYF
cdr3_nt: TGTGCCAGTTCTTTTGAGGGACTAGCGGGAGGCAAGTCAGATACGCAGTATTTT

v_call: TRBV15
d_call: .
j_call: TRBJ1-2
clone_size: .
cdr3_aa: CATSRPGDFSLEGYTF
cdr3_nt: TGTGCCACCAGCAGGCCGGGGGACTTTTCCCTAGAGGGCTACACCTTC

v_call: TRBV5-1
d_call: .
j_call: TRBJ2-7
clone_size: .
cdr3_aa: CASRTQGGPYEQYF
cdr3_nt: TGCGCCAGCAGGACTCAGGGGGGCCCCTACGAGCAGTACTTC

v_call: TRBV29-1
d_call: TRBD2
j_call: TRBJ2-1
clone_size: .
cdr3_aa: CSAEAGTYNEQFF
cdr3_nt: TGCAGCGCAGAAGCGGGAACCTACAATGAGCAGTTCTTC

v_call: TRBV7-2
d_call: .
j_call: TRBJ2-5
clone_size: .
cdr3_aa: CASSLDSAGETQYF
cdr3_nt: TGTGCCAGCAGCTTAGATAGCGCCGGAGAGACCCAGTACTTC

v_call: TRBV29-1
d_call: .
j_call: TRBJ2-3
clone_size: .
cdr3_aa: CSVEVRQGTDTQYF
cdr3_nt: TGCAGCGTTGAGGTTAGGCAGGGCACAGATACGCAGTATTTT

v_call: TRBV11-2
d_call: TRBD2
j_call: TRBJ2-1
clone_size: .
cdr3_aa: CASSLTSGSSNEQFF
cdr3_nt: TGTGCCAGCAGCTTAACTAGCGGGAGCTCCAATGAGCAGTTCTTC

v_call: TRBV9
d_call: TRBD2
j_call: TRBJ2-1
clone_size: .
cdr3_aa: CASSVGGGGSIYNEQFF
cdr3_nt: TGTGCCAGCAGCGTAGGTGGGGGGGGATCAATCTACAATGAGCAGTTCTTC

v_call: TRBV2
d_call: TRBD2
j_call: TRBJ2-3
clone_size: .
cdr3_aa: CASRGEREVTDTQYF
cdr3_nt: TGTGCCAGCAGGGGGGAGCGGGAGGTCACAGATACGCAGTATTTT

v_call: TRBV5-4
d_call: .
j_call: TRBJ1-1
clone_size: .
cdr3_aa: CASSPRRGFGEAFF
cdr3_nt: TGTGCCAGCAGCCCCCGTAGGGGTTTTGGTGAAGCTTTCTTT

v_call: TRBV9
d_call: TRBD1
j_call: TRBJ1-4
clone_size: .
cdr3_aa: CASSVSPQGGEKLFF
cdr3_nt: TGTGCCAGCAGCGTAAGCCCGCAGGGGGGTGAAAAACTGTTTTTT

v_call: TRBV29-1
d_call: .
j_call: TRBJ2-5
clone_size: once
cdr3_aa: CSVARSQETQYF
cdr3_nt: TGCAGCGTTGCTCGGAGCCAAGAGACCCAGTACTTC

v_call: TRBV5-1
d_call: .
j_call: TRBJ2-1
clone_size: once
cdr3_aa: CASSSGEIIHNEQFF
cdr3_nt: TGCGCCAGCAGCTCAGGGGAGATAATCCACAATGAGCAGTTCTTC

v_call: TRBV4-3
d_call: .
j_call: TRBJ1-1
clone_size: .
cdr3_aa: CASSPGRGYTEAFF
cdr3_nt: TGCGCCAGCAGCCCTGGTAGAGGCTACACTGAAGCTTTCTTT

v_call: TRBV24-1
d_call: TRBD2
j_call: TRBJ2-1
clone_size: .
cdr3_aa: CATSAGVVAGVGEQFF
cdr3_nt: TGTGCCACCAGTGCAGGGGTCGTAGCGGGAGTCGGTGAGCAGTTCTTC

v_call: TRBV2
d_call: TRBD1
j_call: TRBJ1-2
clone_size: .
cdr3_aa: CASIITPGQGFGGYTF
cdr3_nt: TGTGCCAGCATAATAACGCCGGGACAGGGGTTCGGTGGCTACACCTTC

v_call: TRBV4-2
d_call: TRBD2
j_call: TRBJ2-7
clone_size: .
cdr3_aa: CASSSQRTSGSPEQYF
cdr3_nt: TGTGCCAGCAGCTCCCAACGGACTAGCGGGAGTCCCGAGCAGTACTTC

v_call: TRBV28
d_call: .
j_call: TRBJ2-7
clone_size: few
cdr3_aa: CASSPDSYEQYF
cdr3_nt: TGTGCCAGCAGCCCGGACAGCTACGAGCAGTACTTC

v_call: TRBV9
d_call: TRBD1
j_call: TRBJ1-2
clone_size: .
cdr3_aa: CASSRGTGVGYTF
cdr3_nt: TGTGCCAGCAGCCGGGGGACAGGCGTCGGCTACACCTTC

v_call: TRBV7-8
d_call: TRBD2
j_call: TRBJ2-5
clone_size: .
cdr3_aa: CASSLGGRALQETQYF
cdr3_nt: TGTGCCAGCAGCTTAGGAGGGAGGGCCCTCCAAGAGACCCAGTACTTC

v_call: TRBV5-1
d_call: .
j_call: TRBJ1-6
clone_size: .
cdr3_aa: CASSLAGGNSPLHF
cdr3_nt: TGCGCCAGCAGCTTGGCCGGCGGTAATTCACCCCTCCACTTT

v_call: TRBV3-1/TRBV3-2
d_call: .
j_call: TRBJ2-3
clone_size: .
cdr3_aa: CASSQLDRYTGDTQYF
cdr3_nt: TGTGCCAGCAGCCAACTAGATAGATACACGGGAGATACGCAGTATTTT

v_call: TRBV5-1
d_call: TRBD1
j_call: TRBJ1-4
clone_size: .
cdr3_aa: CASSLVGTGGNEKLFF
cdr3_nt: TGCGCCAGCAGCTTGGTCGGGACAGGGGGCAATGAAAAACTGTTTTTT

v_call: TRBV7-9
d_call: .
j_call: TRBJ2-5
clone_size: .
cdr3_aa: CASSPTGDETQYF
cdr3_nt: TGTGCCAGCAGCCCCACGGGGGACGAGACCCAGTACTTC

v_call: TRBV6-4
d_call: .
j_call: TRBJ1-4
clone_size: few
cdr3_aa: CASSDETGSNYEKLFF
cdr3_nt: TGTGCCAGCAGTGACGAAACGGGATCCAACTATGAAAAACTGTTTTTT

v_call: TRBV9
d_call: TRBD2
j_call: TRBJ2-2
clone_size: .
cdr3_aa: CASSVGGGAHTGELFF
cdr3_nt: TGTGCCAGCAGCGTAGGGGGGGGAGCCCACACCGGGGAGCTGTTTTTT

v_call: TRBV19
d_call: .
j_call: TRBJ2-7
clone_size: .
cdr3_aa: CASSIGGSDVYEQYF
cdr3_nt: TGTGCCAGTAGTATTGGGGGGAGTGATGTCTACGAGCAGTACTTC

v_call: TRBV19
d_call: .
j_call: TRBJ2-3
clone_size: .
cdr3_aa: CASSIRGTDTQYF
cdr3_nt: TGTGCCAGTAGTATCCGGGGCACAGATACGCAGTATTTT

v_call: TRBV11-3
d_call: .
j_call: TRBJ2-1
clone_size: .
cdr3_aa: CASSFLGTPGDEQFF
cdr3_nt: TGTGCCAGCAGCTTCCTCGGGACTCCCGGCGATGAGCAGTTCTTC

v_call: TRBV24-1
d_call: TRBD2
j_call: TRBJ2-2
clone_size: .
cdr3_aa: CATSDLHPSGRIGTGELFF
cdr3_nt: TGTGCCACCAGTGATTTGCATCCTAGCGGGAGAATAGGAACCGGGGAGCTGTTTTTT

v_call: TRBV9
d_call: TRBD2
j_call: TRBJ2-7
clone_size: .
cdr3_aa: CASSPRTSGYEQYF
cdr3_nt: TGTGCCAGCAGTCCGAGGACTAGCGGCTACGAGCAGTACTTC

v_call: TRBV19
d_call: TRBD2
j_call: TRBJ2-2
clone_size: .
cdr3_aa: CASSPGLAGVKAGELFF
cdr3_nt: TGTGCCAGTAGTCCGGGACTAGCGGGAGTGAAGGCCGGGGAGCTGTTTTTT

v_call: TRBV6-5
d_call: .
j_call: TRBJ2-5
clone_size: .
cdr3_aa: CASSYGAGLQETQYF
cdr3_nt: TGTGCCAGCAGTTATGGTGCGGGACTTCAAGAGACCCAGTACTTC

v_call: TRBV11-2
d_call: TRBD2
j_call: TRBJ2-3
clone_size: once
cdr3_aa: CASSSHPLAGSADTQYF
cdr3_nt: TGTGCCAGCAGCTCCCATCCGCTAGCGGGAAGTGCAGATACGCAGTATTTT

v_call: TRBV15
d_call: .
j_call: TRBJ2-3
clone_size: .
cdr3_aa: CATSRDQGAAWGQYF
cdr3_nt: TGTGCCACCAGCAGAGATCAGGGCGCGGCCTGGGGGCAGTATTTT

v_call: TRBV5-1
d_call: TRBD1
j_call: TRBJ1-6
clone_size: .
cdr3_aa: CASSPIPGQNNSPLHF
cdr3_nt: TGCGCCAGCAGTCCTATCCCGGGACAGAACAATTCACCCCTCCACTTT

v_call: TRBV7-8
d_call: TRBD2
j_call: TRBJ2-7
clone_size: .
cdr3_aa: CASRFGTRGDYEQYF
cdr3_nt: TGTGCCAGCAGGTTCGGGACTAGGGGGGACTACGAGCAGTACTTC

v_call: TRBV7-3
d_call: TRBD2
j_call: TRBJ2-1
clone_size: .
cdr3_aa: CASSSWAGGSVEQFF
cdr3_nt: TGTGCCAGCAGCTCCTGGGCGGGAGGGTCGGTTGAGCAGTTCTTC

v_call: TRBV7-9
d_call: .
j_call: TRBJ2-1
clone_size: .
cdr3_aa: CASSLAGRLDNEQFF
cdr3_nt: TGTGCCAGCAGCTTAGCGGGGAGACTCGACAATGAGCAGTTCTTC

v_call: TRBV7-8
d_call: TRBD2
j_call: TRBJ2-5
clone_size: .
cdr3_aa: CASSSVAGAGETQYF
cdr3_nt: TGTGCCAGCAGCTCTGTGGCGGGAGCGGGAGAGACCCAGTACTTC

v_call: TRBV7-3
d_call: .
j_call: TRBJ2-3
clone_size: .
cdr3_aa: CASSQATSTDTQYF
cdr3_nt: TGTGCCAGCAGCCAAGCGACCAGCACAGATACGCAGTATTTT

v_call: TRBV9
d_call: TRBD2
j_call: TRBJ2-7
clone_size: .
cdr3_aa: CASSVGSSGRAREQYF
cdr3_nt: TGTGCCAGCAGCGTAGGTTCCAGCGGGAGGGCCAGGGAGCAGTACTTC

v_call: TRBV3-1/TRBV3-2
d_call: .
j_call: TRBJ2-7
clone_size: .
cdr3_aa: CASSPQIGATYEQYF
cdr3_nt: TGTGCCAGCAGCCCCCAGATCGGAGCCACCTACGAGCAGTACTTC

v_call: TRBV7-9
d_call: .
j_call: TRBJ1-4
clone_size: .
cdr3_aa: CASSPRDSNEKLFF
cdr3_nt: TGTGCCAGCAGCCCCCGGGACTCTAATGAAAAACTGTTTTTT

v_call: TRBV6-1
d_call: TRBD2
j_call: TRBJ2-4
clone_size: .
cdr3_aa: CASSDRGLAGNIQYF
cdr3_nt: TGTGCCAGCAGTGACCGGGGACTAGCGGGGAACATTCAGTACTTC

v_call: TRBV2
d_call: TRBD2
j_call: TRBJ2-1
clone_size: .
cdr3_aa: CASGLAAWNEQFF
cdr3_nt: TGTGCCAGCGGACTAGCGGCCTGGAATGAGCAGTTCTTC

v_call: TRBV6-5
d_call: TRBD2
j_call: TRBJ2-7
clone_size: .
cdr3_aa: CASSYRTSVFSHEQYF
cdr3_nt: TGTGCCAGCAGTTACCGAACTAGCGTCTTCTCCCACGAGCAGTACTTC

v_call: TRBV5-5
d_call: .
j_call: TRBJ2-7
clone_size: .
cdr3_aa: CASSLDLYEQYF
cdr3_nt: TGTGCCAGCAGCTTGGATCTGTACGAGCAGTACTTC